This T cell receptor (beta chain) stems from a study of patients and donors after allogeneic stem cell transplantation. This CDR3 is built from 14 residues. V lost 2 bases to trimming and J lost 2 bases; unmatched junction nucleotides: 0. Germline CDR1 is MNHEY and CDR2 is SVGAGI. One entry per CDR3 protein, called by TCRdb with MiXCR from the RT-PCR reads. Counted here are roughly 180,000 distinct CDR3 sequences, 35% to 50% occurring once; the ten biggest clones make up 33%. What was sequenced was blood, either unsorted or a sorted T cell fraction (not recorded which). The rearrangement joins TRBV6-5 to TRBJ1-5, with TRBD1 identical over 7 bases. The clonotype comes from a human donor who was either an allogeneic HSCT recipient or a stem cell or donor lymphocyte infusion donor (not recorded which). It is not recorded whose cells these are; they may come from a transplant donor. DNA for the CDR3: TGTGCCAGCAGTTACGGGACAGGCAATCAGCCCCAGCATTTT. Translating gives CASSYGTGNQPQHF.